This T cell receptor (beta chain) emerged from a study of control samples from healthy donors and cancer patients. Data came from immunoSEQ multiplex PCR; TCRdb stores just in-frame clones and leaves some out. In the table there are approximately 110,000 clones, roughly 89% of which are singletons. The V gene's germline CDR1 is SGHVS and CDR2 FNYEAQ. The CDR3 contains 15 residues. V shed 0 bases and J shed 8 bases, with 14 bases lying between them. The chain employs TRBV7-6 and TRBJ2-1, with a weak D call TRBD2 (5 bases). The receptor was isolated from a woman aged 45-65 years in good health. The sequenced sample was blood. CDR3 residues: CASSLAETTSDEQFF. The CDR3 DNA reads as TGTGCCAGCAGCTTAGCGGAGACTACGTCCGATGAGCAGTTCTTC.